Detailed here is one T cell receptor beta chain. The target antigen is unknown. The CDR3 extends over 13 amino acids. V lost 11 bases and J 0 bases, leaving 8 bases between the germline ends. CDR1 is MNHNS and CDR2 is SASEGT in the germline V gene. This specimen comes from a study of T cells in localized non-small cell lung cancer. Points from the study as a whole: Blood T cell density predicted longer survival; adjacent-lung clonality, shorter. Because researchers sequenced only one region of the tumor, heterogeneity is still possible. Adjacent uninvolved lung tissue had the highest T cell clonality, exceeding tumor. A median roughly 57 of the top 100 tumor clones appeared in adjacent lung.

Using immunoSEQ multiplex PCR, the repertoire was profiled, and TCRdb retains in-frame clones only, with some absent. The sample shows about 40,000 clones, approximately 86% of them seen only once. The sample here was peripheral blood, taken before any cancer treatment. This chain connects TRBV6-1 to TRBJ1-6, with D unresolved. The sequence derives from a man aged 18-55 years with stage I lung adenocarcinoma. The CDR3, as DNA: TGTGCCGGTAGTAGCTCCTATAATTCACCCCTCCACTTT. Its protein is CAGSSSYNSPLHF.